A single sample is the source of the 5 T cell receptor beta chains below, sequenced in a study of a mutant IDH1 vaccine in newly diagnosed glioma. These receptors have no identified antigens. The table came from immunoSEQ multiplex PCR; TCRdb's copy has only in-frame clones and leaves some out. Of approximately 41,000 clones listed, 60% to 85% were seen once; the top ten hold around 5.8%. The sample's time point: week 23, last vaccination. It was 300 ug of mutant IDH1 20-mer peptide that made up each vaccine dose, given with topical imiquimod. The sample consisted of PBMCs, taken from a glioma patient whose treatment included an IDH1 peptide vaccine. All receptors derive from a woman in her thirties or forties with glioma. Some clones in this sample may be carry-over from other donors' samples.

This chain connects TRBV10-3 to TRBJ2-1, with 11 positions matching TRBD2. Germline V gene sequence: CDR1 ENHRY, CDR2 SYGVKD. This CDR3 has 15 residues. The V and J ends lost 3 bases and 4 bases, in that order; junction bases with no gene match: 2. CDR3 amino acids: CAISEGTSGYNEQFF. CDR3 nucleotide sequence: TGTGCCATCAGTGAAGGGACTAGCGGTTACAATGAGCAGTTCTTC.

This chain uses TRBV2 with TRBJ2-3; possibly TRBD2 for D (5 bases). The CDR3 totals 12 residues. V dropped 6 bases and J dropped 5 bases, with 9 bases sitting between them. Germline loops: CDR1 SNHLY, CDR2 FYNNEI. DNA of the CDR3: TGTGCCAGCAGGAAGGAGGTAGATACGCAGTATTTT. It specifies CASRKEVDTQYF.

CDR3 coding DNA: TGTGCCAGCAGCGTCCGAAGTTCTTCCTACGAGCAGTACTTC. Residues: CASSVRSSSYEQYF. The chain recombines TRBV9 with TRBJ2-7; no clear D gene. The CDR3 extends over 14 amino acids. Germline-derived CDR1 and CDR2 are SGDLS and YYNGEE. The V gene lost 2 bases and the J gene lost 1 base, with 10 bases spanning the gap.

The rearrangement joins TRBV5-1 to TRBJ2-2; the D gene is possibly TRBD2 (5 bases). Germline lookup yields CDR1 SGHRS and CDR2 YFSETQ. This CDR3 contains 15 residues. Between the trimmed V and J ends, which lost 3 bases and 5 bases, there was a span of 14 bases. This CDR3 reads CASSSSGRGTGELFF. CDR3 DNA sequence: TGCGCCAGCAGCTCCTCGGGCCGAGGGACCGGGGAGCTGTTTTTT.

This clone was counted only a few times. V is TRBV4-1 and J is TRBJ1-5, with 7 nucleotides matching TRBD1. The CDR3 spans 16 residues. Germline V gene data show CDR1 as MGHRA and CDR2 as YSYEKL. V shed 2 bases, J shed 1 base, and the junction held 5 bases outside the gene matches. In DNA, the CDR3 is TGCGCCAGCAGCCAAACCGGGACAGCCAGCAATCAGCCCCAGCATTTT. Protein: CASSQTGTASNQPQHF.